This T cell receptor beta chain was identified during a study of cytomegalovirus exposure and HLA in healthy donors. Details on this clone: The junction departs from the called germline gene at one end, perhaps through a read error.

Use of 60 Vbeta and 13 Jbeta primers characterized the PCR. The data were produced by immunoSEQ multiplex PCR, yet TCRdb's version contains in-frame clones alone and is incomplete. The sample yields approximately 210,000 clones, 75% to 80% seen once. The CDR3 is made up of 13 amino acids. The germline CDR1 and CDR2 sequences are SEHNR and FQNEAQ (reference sequence). V gene TRBV7-9 combines with J gene TRBJ2-5; perhaps TRBD1 as D (5 bases). This clonotype was sampled from a woman aged 25 to 45 in good health and CMV-seropositive. Sequencing was carried out using PBMCs. CDR3: CASSLGLGQSADF. The CDR3 coding sequence is TGTGCCAGCAGCTTAGGGCTGGGGCAGTCTGCGGACTTC.